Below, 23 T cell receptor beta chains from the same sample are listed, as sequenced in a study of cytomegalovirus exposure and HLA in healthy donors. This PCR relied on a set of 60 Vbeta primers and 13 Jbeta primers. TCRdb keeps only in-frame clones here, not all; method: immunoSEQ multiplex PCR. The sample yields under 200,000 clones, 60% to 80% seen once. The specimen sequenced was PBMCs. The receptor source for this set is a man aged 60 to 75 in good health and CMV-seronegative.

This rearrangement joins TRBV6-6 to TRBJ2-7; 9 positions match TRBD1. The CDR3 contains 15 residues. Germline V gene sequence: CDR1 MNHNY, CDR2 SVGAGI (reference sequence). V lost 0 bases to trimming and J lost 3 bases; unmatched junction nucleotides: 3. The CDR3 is CASSYSGQGIYEQYF. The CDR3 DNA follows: TGTGCCAGCAGTTACTCGGGACAGGGTATCTACGAGCAGTACTTC.

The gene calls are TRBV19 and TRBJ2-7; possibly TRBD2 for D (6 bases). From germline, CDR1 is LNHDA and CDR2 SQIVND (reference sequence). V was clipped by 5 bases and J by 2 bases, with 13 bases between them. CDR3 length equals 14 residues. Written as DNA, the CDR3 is TGTGCCAGTAGTGCCGGGAGCGCACCCTACGAGCAGTACTTC. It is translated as CASSAGSAPYEQYF.

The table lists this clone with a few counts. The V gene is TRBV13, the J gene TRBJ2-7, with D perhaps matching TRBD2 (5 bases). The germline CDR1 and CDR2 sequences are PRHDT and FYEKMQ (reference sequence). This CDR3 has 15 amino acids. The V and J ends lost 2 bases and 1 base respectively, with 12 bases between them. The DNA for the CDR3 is TGTGCCAGCAGCTTATGGTCGGGAAAGTCCTACGAGCAGTACTTC. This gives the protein CASSLWSGKSYEQYF.

The CDR3 DNA follows: TGCGCCAGCAGCCAAGCCCCAGGGGTGATGAACACTGAAGCTTTCTTT. Protein: CASSQAPGVMNTEAFF. The chain recombines TRBV4-1 with TRBJ1-1, with D perhaps matching TRBD1 (6 bases). The CDR3 totals 16 residues. V was shortened by 1 base and J by 0 bases, with 12 bases between the two germline ends. Germline values: CDR1 MGHRA, CDR2 YSYEKL.

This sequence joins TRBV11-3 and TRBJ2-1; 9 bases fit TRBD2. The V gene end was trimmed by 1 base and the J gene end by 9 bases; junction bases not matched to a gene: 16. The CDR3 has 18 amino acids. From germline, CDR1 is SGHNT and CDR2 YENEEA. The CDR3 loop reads CASSLGGGGARSKTEQFF. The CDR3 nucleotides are TGTGCCAGCAGCTTAGGGGGCGGGGGGGCCCGTAGTAAGACTGAGCAGTTCTTC.

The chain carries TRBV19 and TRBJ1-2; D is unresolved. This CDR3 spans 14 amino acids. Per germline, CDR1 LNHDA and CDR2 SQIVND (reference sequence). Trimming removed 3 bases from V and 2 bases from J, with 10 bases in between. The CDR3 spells CASSIRRVNYGYTF. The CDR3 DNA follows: TGTGCCAGTAGTATTCGACGGGTGAACTATGGCTACACCTTC.

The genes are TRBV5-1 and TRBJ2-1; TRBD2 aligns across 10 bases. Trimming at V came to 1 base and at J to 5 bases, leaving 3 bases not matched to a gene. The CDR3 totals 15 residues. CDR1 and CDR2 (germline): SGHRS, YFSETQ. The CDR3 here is CASSLTSGDHNEQFF. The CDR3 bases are TGCGCCAGCAGCTTGACTAGCGGGGACCACAATGAGCAGTTCTTC.

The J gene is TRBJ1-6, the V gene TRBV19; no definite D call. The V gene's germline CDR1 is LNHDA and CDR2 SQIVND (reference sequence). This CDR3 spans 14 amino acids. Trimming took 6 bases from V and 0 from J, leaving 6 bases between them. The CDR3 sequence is CASSHSSYNSPLHF. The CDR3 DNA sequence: TGTGCCAGTAGCCACAGCTCCTATAATTCACCCCTCCACTTT.

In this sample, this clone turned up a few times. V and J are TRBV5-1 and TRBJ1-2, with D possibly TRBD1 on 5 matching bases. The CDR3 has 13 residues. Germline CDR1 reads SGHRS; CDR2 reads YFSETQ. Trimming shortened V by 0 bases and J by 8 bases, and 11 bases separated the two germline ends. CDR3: CASSLEYDSGYTF. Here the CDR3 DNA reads TGCGCCAGCAGCTTGGAATACGACAGCGGCTACACCTTC. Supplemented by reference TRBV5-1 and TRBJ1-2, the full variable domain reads KAGVTQTPRYLIKTRGQQVTLSCSPISGHRSVSWYQQTPGQGLQFLFEYFSETQRNKGNFPGRFSGRQFSNSRSEMNVSTLELGDSALYLCASSLEYDSGYTFGSGTRLTVV.

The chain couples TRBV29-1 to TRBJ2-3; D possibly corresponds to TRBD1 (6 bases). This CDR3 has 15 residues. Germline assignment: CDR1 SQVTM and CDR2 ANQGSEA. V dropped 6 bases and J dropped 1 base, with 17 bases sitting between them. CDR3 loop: CSVADRRMGTDTQYF. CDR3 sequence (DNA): TGCAGCGTAGCCGACAGGCGTATGGGCACAGATACGCAGTATTTT.

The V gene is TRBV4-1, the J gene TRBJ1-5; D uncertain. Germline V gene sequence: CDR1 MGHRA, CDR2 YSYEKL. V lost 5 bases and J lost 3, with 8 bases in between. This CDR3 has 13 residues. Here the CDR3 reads CASSSDNNQPQHF. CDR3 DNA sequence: TGCGCCAGCAGCTCCGACAACAATCAGCCCCAGCATTTT.

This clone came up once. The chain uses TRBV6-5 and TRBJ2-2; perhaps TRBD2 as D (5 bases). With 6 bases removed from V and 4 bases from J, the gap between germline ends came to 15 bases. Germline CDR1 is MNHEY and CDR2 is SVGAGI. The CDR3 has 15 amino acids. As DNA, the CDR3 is TGTGCCAGCAGGTCAACTAGTTCGAGCACCGGGGAGCTGTTTTTT. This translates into CASRSTSSSTGELFF.

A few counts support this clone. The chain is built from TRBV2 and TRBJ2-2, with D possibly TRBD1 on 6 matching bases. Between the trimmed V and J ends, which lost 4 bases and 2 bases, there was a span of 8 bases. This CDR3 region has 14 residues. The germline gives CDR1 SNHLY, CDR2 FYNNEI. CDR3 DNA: TGTGCCAGCAGTGGGACAGTAAACACCGGGGAGCTGTTTTTT. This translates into CASSGTVNTGELFF.

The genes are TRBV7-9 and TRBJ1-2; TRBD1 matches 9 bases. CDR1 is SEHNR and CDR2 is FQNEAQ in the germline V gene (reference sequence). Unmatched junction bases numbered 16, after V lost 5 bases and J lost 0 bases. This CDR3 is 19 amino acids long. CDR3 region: CASSQDGRDRVWPNYGYTF. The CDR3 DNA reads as TGTGCCAGCAGCCAAGACGGCCGGGACAGGGTATGGCCTAACTATGGCTACACCTTC.

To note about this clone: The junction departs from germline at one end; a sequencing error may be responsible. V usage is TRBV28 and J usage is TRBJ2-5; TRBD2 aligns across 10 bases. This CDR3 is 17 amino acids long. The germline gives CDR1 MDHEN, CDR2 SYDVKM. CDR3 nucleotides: TGTGCCAGCACAGCCGGGACTAGCGACATATGGGAAGAGGCCCAGTACTTC. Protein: CASTAGTSDIWEEAQYF.

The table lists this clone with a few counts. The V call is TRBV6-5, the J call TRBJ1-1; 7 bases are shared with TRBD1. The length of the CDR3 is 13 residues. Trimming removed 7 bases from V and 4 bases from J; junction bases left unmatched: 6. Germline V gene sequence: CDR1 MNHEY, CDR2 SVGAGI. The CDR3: CASNIQGSTEAFF. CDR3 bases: TGTGCCAGCAATATACAGGGGAGCACTGAAGCTTTCTTT.

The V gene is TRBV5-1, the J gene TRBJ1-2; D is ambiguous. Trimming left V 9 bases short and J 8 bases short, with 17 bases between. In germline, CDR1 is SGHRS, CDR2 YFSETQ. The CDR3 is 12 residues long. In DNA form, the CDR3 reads TGCGCCACCTATACCCCCCGGGAGGGCTACACCTTC. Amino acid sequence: CATYTPREGYTF.

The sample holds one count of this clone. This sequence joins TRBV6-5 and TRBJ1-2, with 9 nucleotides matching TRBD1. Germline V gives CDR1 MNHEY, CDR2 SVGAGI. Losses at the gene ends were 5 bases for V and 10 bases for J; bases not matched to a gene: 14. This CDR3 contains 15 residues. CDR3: CASSATGTGIRFYTF. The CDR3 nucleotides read TGTGCCAGCAGTGCTACCGGGACAGGGATACGATTCTACACCTTC.

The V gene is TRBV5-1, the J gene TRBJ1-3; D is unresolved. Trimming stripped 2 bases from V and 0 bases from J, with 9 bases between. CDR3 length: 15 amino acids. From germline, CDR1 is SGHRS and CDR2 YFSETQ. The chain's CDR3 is CASSFSGSSGNTIYF. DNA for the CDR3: TGCGCCAGCAGCTTCTCCGGGAGCTCTGGAAACACCATATATTTT.

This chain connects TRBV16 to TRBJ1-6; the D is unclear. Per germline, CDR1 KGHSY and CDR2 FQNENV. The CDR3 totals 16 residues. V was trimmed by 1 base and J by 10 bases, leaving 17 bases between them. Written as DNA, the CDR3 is TGTGCCAGCAGCCAATGGGGAGAGACCTTATCGTCACCCCTCCACTTT. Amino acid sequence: CASSQWGETLSSPLHF.

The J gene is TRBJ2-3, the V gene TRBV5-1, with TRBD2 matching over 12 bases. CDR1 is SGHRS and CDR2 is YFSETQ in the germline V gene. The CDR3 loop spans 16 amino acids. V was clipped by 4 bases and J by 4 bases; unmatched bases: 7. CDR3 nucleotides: TGCGCCAGCAGCCCCATGACTAGCGGGAGTCCAGATACGCAGTATTTT. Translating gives CASSPMTSGSPDTQYF.

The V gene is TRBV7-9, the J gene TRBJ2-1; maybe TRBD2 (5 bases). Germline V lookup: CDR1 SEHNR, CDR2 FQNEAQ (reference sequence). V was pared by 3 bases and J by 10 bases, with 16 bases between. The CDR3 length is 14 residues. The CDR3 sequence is CASSFASGVWEQFF. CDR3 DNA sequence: TGTGCCAGCAGCTTTGCGTCCGGGGTATGGGAGCAGTTCTTC.

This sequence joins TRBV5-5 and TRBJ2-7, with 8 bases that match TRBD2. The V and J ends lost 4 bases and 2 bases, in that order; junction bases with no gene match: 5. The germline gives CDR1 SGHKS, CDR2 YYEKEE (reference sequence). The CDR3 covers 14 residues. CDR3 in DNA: TGTGCCAGCAGCACAGGACTAGCCCCCTACGAGCAGTACTTC. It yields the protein CASSTGLAPYEQYF.